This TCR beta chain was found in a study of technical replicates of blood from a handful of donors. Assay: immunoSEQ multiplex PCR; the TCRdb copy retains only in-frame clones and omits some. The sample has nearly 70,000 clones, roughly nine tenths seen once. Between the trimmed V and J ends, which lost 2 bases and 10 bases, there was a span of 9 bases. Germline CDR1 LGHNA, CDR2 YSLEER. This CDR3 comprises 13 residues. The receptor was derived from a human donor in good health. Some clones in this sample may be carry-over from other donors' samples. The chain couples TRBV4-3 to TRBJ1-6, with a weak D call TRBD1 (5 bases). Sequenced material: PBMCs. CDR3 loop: CASSQPGKSPLHF. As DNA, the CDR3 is TGCGCCAGCAGCCAACCAGGGAAGTCACCCCTCCACTTT.